A selection of T cell receptor beta chains follows, all from one sample in a study of Tregs in tolerant kidney transplant recipients. Here immunoSEQ multiplex PCR was the method, and the copy in TCRdb shows in-frame clones only, minus some. In the table there are tens of thousands of clones, less than 95% of which are singletons. Sequences were obtained from Tregs from blood. These receptor sequences come from a human donor in good health. Both conserved end residues are part of each CDR3.

v_call	j_call	cdr3_aa
TRBV19	TRBJ1-3	CASSTLTGSGNTIYF
TRBV5-1	TRBJ1-1	CASSSTGNTEAFF
TRBV5-1	TRBJ1-6	CASSLWDGDSPLHF
TRBV7-9	TRBJ2-7	CASSLVSLGTGFYEQYF
TRBV5-1	TRBJ2-1	CASSLAGSGRYNEQFF
TRBV6-5	TRBJ1-3	CASSYSRPSSGNTIYF
TRBV6-6	TRBJ1-5	CASSYPQGGNQPQHF
TRBV27	TRBJ2-3	CASNPGPYAADTQYF
TRBV2	TRBJ2-7	CASIPGRPYEQYF
TRBV19	TRBJ1-1	CASSILSRGDTEAFF
TRBV6-4	TRBJ2-2	CASGKDSTGELFF
TRBV7-2	TRBJ1-2	CASSSPRGLGGYTF
TRBV19	TRBJ2-1	CASSPWIADEQFF
TRBV2	TRBJ1-2	CASSRDRALGYTF
TRBV6-9	TRBJ2-6	CASSYWSVLTF
TRBV7-2	TRBJ1-1	CASSRTGTDAFYEAFF
TRBV2	TRBJ1-5	CASSWGGNRGNQPQHF
TRBV15	TRBJ2-1	CATRSGRTGLTYNEQFF
TRBV30	TRBJ2-1	CASLRWRDSYNEQFF
TRBV6-6	TRBJ1-5	CASSYGGNQPQHF
TRBV4-1	TRBJ2-7	CASSLGGAGAYEQYF
TRBV29-1	TRBJ1-4	CSVWTENEKLFF
TRBV6-5	TRBJ2-2	CASSYYGGRAAGELFF
TRBV7-2	TRBJ2-5	CASRVPGPQETQYF
TRBV5-1	TRBJ2-2	CASSSRGQGGTGELFF
TRBV9	TRBJ1-1	CASSVGPGGLTEAFF
TRBV7-9	TRBJ2-1	CASSLWGLAGGPEQFF
TRBV27	TRBJ2-3	CASSRQRTDTQYF
TRBV19	TRBJ2-1	CASSRPAASYNEQFF
TRBV19	TRBJ1-5	CASSIAGVSNQPQHF
TRBV4-1	TRBJ1-5	CASSHRTGGPNQPQHF
TRBV7-9	TRBJ1-2	CASSYGQGLGYGYTF
TRBV7-9	TRBJ2-7	CASSLIKATGVSYEQYF
TRBV7-8	TRBJ1-2	CASSLNPPPLNYGYTF
TRBV4-1	TRBJ2-7	CASSQDPGRSYEQYF
TRBV4-1	TRBJ1-1	CASSRGGDTEAFF
TRBV28	TRBJ1-5	CASRAAGYSNQPQHF
TRBV29-1	TRBJ2-4	CSVSGKLAKNIQYF
TRBV27	TRBJ1-5	CASSLVGLGPQHF
TRBV29-1	TRBJ1-2	CSVGGVNYGYTF
TRBV2	TRBJ2-6	CATSGANVLTF
TRBV5-1	TRBJ2-7	CASSLAGQGFGEQYF
TRBV9	TRBJ2-1	CASSVALGVQTSANEQFF
TRBV11-2	TRBJ2-7	CASSPRRAGAIYEQYF
TRBV7-6	TRBJ1-3	CASSLRGRGSGNTIYF
TRBV28	TRBJ1-1	CASRPHLDRGWTEAFF
TRBV18	TRBJ1-2	CASSPSGNQANYGYTF
TRBV6-5	TRBJ1-1	CASMDRRGNTEAFF
TRBV4-1	TRBJ1-1	CASSQGQDRANTEAFF
TRBV7-8	TRBJ1-2	CASSSPGGQGTYGYTF
TRBV7-9	TRBJ2-7	CASSLFTTTYEQYF
TRBV11-2	TRBJ2-5	CASSFNPTAQETQYF